This T cell receptor (beta chain) was recorded in a study of shared T cell receptors in the human thymus. The repertoire was sequenced with immunoSEQ multiplex PCR; TCRdb's copy has only in-frame clones and lacks some. The sample records some 720,000 clones, 70% to 90% being singletons. CDR1 is MNHNS and CDR2 is SASEGT in the germline V gene. V gave up 6 bases and J gave up 3 bases; unmatched junction bases: 7. The CDR3 sequence is 15 residues long. This sample was shared with a second study, whose subject was human thymus T cells. That publication notes: The donor group consisted of healthy Finnish infants who were having corrective surgery for congenital heart defects. Thymic resections from corrective heart surgery supplied the tissue. The related literature has documented a marked overlap of thymic repertoires among unrelated individuals.

The sequence came from a boy in the first two years of life with a congenital heart defect. Input material: thymocytes. This rearrangement joins TRBV6-1 to TRBJ2-7, with 11 nucleotides matching TRBD1. The CDR3 DNA reads as TGTGCCAGCAGGAAGGGGGGACAGGGGGACTACGAGCAGTACTTC. This codes for CASRKGGQGDYEQYF.